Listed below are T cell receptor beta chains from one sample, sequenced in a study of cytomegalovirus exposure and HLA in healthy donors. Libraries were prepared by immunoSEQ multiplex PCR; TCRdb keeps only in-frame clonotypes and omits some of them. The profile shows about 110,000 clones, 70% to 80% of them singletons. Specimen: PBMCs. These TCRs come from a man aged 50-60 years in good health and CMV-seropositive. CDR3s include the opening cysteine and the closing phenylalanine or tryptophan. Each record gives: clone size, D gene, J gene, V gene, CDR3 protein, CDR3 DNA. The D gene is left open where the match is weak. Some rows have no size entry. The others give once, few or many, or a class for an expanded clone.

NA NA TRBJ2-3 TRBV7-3 CASSPGGVTDTQYF TGTGCCAGCAGCCCCGGAGGGGTCACAGATACGCAGTATTTT
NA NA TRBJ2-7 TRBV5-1 CASSLLPSPIASYEQYF TGCGCCAGCAGCTTGTTGCCTAGCCCGATAGCCTCCTACGAGCAGTACTTC
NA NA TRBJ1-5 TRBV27 CASSLRGYQPQHF TGTGCCAGCAGTTTGAGAGGATATCAGCCCCAGCATTTT
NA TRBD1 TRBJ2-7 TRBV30 CAWGPGTVSYEQYF TGTGCCTGGGGCCCCGGGACAGTCTCCTACGAGCAGTACTTC
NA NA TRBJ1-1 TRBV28 CASSPSRLQGENTEAFF TGTGCCAGCAGTCCGTCGAGACTACAGGGAGAGAACACTGAAGCTTTCTTT
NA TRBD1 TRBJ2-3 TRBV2 CASPRQGVGDTQYF TGTGCCAGCCCTAGGCAGGGGGTGGGAGATACGCAGTATTTT
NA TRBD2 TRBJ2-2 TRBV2 CASSEEPSGGVGAGELFF TGTGCCAGCAGTGAAGAACCTAGCGGGGGGGTGGGAGCCGGGGAGCTGTTTTTT
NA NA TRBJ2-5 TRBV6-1 CASIFKETQYF TGTGCCAGCATTTTTAAAGAGACCCAGTACTTC
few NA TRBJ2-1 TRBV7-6 CASSAGGLASFNEQFF TGTGCCAGCAGCGCCGGTGGCCTAGCGTCCTTCAATGAGCAGTTCTTC
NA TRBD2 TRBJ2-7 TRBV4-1 CASSQVVGGRYEQYF TGCGCCAGCAGCCAGGTTGTAGGCGGGAGGTACGAGCAGTACTTC
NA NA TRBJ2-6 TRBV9 CASRRGGRAGLSGANVLTF TGTGCCAGCAGAAGAGGGGGGAGGGCTGGCCTATCTGGGGCCAACGTCCTGACTTTC
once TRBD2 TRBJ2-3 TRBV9 CASSVGTSGAGTDTQYF TGTGCCAGCAGCGTCGGGACTAGCGGGGCCGGCACAGATACGCAGTATTTT
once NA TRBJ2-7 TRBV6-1 CASSHSQAYEQYF TGTGCCAGCAGTCACTCCCAGGCCTACGAGCAGTACTTC
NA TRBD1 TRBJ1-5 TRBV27 CASSQNLGTGWHF TGTGCCAGCAGCCAGAATCTCGGGACAGGGTGGCATTTT
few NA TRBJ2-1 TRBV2 CASSGQAGFSYNEQFF TGTGCCAGCAGTGGACAGGCCGGGTTTTCCTACAATGAGCAGTTCTTC
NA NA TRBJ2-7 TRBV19 CVCFVWHTSYEQYF TGTGTCTGTTTTGTCTGGCACACCTCCTACGAGCAGTACTTC
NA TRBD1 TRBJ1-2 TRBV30 CAWRSRQGAHGYTF TGTGCCTGGAGATCTAGACAGGGGGCGCATGGCTACACCTTC
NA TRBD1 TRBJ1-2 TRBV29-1 CSATGGKRYGYTF TGCAGCGCAACAGGGGGCAAAAGATATGGCTACACCTTC
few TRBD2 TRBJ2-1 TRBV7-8 CASSLGGGLVEQFF TGTGCCAGCAGCTTAGGGGGGGGTCTGGTTGAGCAGTTCTTC
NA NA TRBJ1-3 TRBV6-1 CASSPEGGGNTIYF TGTGCCAGCAGTCCGGAGGGTGGTGGAAACACCATATATTTT
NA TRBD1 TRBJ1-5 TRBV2 CASSDRGLGQPQHF TGTGCCAGCAGTGACAGGGGGCTAGGGCAGCCCCAGCATTTT
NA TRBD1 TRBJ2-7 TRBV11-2 CASSLDTQWDSRYEQYF TGTGCCAGCAGCTTAGATACCCAGTGGGACAGTCGCTACGAGCAGTACTTC
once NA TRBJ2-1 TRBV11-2 CASSPSRESSYNEQFF TGTGCCAGCAGCCCGTCCCGGGAGAGCTCCTACAATGAGCAGTTCTTC
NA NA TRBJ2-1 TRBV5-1 CASSLDYPSYNEQFF TGCGCCAGCAGCTTGGACTACCCGTCCTACAATGAGCAGTTCTTC